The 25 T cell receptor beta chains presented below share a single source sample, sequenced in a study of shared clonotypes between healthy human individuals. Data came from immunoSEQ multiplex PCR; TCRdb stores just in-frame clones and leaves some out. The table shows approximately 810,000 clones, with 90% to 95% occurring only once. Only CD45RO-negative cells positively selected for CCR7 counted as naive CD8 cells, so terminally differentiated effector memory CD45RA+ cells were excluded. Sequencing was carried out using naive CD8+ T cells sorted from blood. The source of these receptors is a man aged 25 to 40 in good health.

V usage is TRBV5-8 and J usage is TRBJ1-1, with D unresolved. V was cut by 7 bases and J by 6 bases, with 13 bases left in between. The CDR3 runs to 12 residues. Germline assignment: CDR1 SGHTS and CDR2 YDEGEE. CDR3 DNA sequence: TGTGCCAGCGGCCTGTGGCTCGCTGAAGCTTTCTTT. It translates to CASGLWLAEAFF.

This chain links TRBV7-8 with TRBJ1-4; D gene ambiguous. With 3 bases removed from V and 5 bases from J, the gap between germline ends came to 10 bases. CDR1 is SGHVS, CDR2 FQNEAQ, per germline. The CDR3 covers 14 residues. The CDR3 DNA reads TGTGCCAGCAGCTTGGTGGGAGTAAATGAAAAACTGTTTTTT. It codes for CASSLVGVNEKLFF.

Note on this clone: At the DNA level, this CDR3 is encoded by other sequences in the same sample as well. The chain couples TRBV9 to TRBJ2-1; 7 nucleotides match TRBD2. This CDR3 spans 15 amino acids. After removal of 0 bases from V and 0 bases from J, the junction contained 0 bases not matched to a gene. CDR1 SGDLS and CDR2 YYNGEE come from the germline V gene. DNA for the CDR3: TGTGCCAGCAGCGTAGCGGGGGGCTCCTACAATGAGCAGTTCTTC. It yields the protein CASSVAGGSYNEQFF.

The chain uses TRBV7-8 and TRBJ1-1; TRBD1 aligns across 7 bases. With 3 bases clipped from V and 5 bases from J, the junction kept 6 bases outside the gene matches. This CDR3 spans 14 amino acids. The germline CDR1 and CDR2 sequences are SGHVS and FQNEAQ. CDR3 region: CASSLPGQLTEAFF. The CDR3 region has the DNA TGTGCCAGCAGCTTGCCGGGACAGCTGACTGAAGCTTTCTTT.

CDR3 sequence (DNA): TGTGCCAGCAGTTTATCCAGAGGGGGCGGGAATGGCAATCAGCCCCAGCATTTT. It yields the protein CASSLSRGGGNGNQPQHF. V gene TRBV27 combines with J gene TRBJ1-5; 7 nucleotides line up with TRBD1. Germline V gene data show CDR1 as MNHEY and CDR2 as SMNVEV (reference sequence). After removal of 0 bases from V and 2 bases from J, the junction contained 10 bases not matched to a gene. This CDR3 is built from 18 residues.

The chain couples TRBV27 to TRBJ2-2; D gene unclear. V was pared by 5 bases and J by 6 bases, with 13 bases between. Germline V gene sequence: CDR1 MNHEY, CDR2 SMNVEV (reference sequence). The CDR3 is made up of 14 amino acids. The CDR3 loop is CASSPRARPGELFF. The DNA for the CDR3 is TGTGCCAGCAGTCCAAGGGCCCGGCCCGGGGAGCTGTTTTTT.

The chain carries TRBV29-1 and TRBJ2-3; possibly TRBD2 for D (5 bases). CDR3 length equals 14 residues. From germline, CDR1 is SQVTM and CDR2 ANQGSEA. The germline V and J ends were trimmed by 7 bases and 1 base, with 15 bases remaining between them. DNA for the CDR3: TGCAGCGCCCTAGGGAGTCTGGGCACAGATACGCAGTATTTT. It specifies CSALGSLGTDTQYF.

The CDR3 protein is CASSSPGLAAYEQYF. CDR3 bases: TGTGCCAGCAGTTCCCCGGGACTAGCGGCCTACGAGCAGTACTTC. This sequence joins TRBV27 and TRBJ2-7; 11 nucleotides match TRBD2. The V gene end was trimmed by 4 bases and the J gene end by 2 bases; junction bases not matched to a gene: 4. Germline CDR1 is MNHEY and CDR2 is SMNVEV (reference sequence). The CDR3 has 15 residues.

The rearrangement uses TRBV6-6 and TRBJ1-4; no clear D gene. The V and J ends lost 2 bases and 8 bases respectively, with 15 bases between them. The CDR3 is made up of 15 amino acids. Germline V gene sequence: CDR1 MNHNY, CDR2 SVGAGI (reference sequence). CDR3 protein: CASSYRKGLDEKLFF. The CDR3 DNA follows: TGTGCCAGCAGTTACCGAAAGGGCCTCGACGAAAAACTGTTTTTT.

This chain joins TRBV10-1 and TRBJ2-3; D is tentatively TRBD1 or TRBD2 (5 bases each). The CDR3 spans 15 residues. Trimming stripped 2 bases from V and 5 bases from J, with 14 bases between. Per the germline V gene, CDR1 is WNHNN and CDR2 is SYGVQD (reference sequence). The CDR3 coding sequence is TGCGCCAGCAGTGAGGCTTTTGGGGGTGAAGATACGCAGTATTTT. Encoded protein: CASSEAFGGEDTQYF.

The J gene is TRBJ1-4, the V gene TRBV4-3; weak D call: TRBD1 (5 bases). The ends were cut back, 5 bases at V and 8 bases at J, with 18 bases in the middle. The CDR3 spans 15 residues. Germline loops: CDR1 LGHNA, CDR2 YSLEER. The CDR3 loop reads CASSSEAQGGEKLFF. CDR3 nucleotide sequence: TGCGCCAGCAGCTCAGAGGCGCAGGGCGGCGAAAAACTGTTTTTT.

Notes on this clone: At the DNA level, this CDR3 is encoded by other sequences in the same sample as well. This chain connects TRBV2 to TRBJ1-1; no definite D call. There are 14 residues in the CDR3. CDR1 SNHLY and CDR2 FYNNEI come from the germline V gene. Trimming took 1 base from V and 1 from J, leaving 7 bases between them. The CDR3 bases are TGTGCCAGCAGTGAAGGGCGCCGGAACACTGAAGCTTTCTTT. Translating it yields CASSEGRRNTEAFF.

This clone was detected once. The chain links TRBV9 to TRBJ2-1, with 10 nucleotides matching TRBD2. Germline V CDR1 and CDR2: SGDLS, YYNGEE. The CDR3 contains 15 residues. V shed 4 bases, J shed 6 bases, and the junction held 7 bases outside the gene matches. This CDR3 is CASSPLGTSANEQFF. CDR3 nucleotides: TGTGCCAGCAGCCCTTTGGGGACTAGCGCCAATGAGCAGTTCTTC.

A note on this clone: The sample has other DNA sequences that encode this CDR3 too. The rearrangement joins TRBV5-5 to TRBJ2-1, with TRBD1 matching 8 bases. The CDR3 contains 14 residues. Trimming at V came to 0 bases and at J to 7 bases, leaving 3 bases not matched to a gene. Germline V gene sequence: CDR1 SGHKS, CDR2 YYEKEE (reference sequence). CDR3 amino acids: CASSLGQGRNEQFF. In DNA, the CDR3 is TGTGCCAGCAGCTTGGGACAGGGGAGGAATGAGCAGTTCTTC.

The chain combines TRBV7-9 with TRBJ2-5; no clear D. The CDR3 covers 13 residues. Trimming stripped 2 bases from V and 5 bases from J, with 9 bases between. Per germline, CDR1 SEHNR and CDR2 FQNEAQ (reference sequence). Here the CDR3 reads CASSLNSAETQYF. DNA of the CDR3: TGTGCCAGCAGCTTAAACTCGGCGGAGACCCAGTACTTC. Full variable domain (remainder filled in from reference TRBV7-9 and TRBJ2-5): DTGVSQNPRHKITKRGQNVTFRCDPISEHNRLYWYRQTLGQGPEFLTYFQNEAQLEKSRLLSDRFSAERPKGSFSTLEIQRTEQGDSAMYLCASSLNSAETQYFGPGTRLLVL.

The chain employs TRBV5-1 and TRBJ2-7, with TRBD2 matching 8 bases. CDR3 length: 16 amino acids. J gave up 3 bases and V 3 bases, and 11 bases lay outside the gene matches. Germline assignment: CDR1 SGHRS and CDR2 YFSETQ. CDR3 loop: CASSSLEREIDYEQYF. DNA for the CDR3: TGCGCCAGCAGCTCACTAGAGCGGGAGATCGACTACGAGCAGTACTTC.

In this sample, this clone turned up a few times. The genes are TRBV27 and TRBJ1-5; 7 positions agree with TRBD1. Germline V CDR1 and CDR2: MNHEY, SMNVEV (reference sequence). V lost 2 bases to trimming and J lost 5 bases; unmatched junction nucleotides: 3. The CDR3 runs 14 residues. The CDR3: CASSLNRGDQPQHF. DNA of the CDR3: TGTGCCAGCAGTTTAAACAGGGGTGATCAGCCCCAGCATTTT.

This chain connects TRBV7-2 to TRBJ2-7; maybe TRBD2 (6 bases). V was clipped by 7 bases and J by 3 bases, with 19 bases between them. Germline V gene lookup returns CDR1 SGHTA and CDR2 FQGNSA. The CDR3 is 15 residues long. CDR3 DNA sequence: TGTGCCAGCACCTCTGTGGGTGGGGGGATCTACGAGCAGTACTTC. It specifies CASTSVGGGIYEQYF.

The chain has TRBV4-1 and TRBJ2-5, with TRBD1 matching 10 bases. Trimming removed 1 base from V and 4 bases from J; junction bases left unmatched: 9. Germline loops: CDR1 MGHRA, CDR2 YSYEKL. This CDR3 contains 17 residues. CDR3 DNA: TGCGCCAGCAGCCAAGTCGGGACAGGGGAAAGAGGAGAGACCCAGTACTTC. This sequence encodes CASSQVGTGERGETQYF.

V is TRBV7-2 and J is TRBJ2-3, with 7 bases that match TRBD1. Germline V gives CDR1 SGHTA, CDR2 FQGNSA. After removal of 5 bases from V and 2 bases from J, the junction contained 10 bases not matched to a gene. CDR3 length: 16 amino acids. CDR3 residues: CASSPGQDGATDTQYF. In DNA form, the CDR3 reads TGTGCCAGCAGCCCCGGACAGGATGGGGCCACAGATACGCAGTATTTT.

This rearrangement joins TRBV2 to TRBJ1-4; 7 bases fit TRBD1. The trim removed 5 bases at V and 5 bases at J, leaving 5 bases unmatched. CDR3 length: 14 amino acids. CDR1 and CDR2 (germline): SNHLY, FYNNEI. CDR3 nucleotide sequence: TGTGCCAGCAGTACCGGGACAGTCAATGAAAAACTGTTTTTT. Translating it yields CASSTGTVNEKLFF.

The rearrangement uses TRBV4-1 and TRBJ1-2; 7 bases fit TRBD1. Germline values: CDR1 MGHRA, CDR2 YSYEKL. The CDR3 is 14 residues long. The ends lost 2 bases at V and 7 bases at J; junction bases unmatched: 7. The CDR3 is CASSQMTGTSGYTF. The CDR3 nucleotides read TGCGCCAGCAGCCAAATGACAGGGACGAGTGGCTACACCTTC.

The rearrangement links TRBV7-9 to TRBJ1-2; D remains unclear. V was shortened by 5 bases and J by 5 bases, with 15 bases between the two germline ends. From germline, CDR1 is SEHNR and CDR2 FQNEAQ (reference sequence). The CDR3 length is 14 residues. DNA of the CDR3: TGTGCCAGCAGCCAACCGACGGATCTGTATGGCTACACCTTC. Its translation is CASSQPTDLYGYTF.

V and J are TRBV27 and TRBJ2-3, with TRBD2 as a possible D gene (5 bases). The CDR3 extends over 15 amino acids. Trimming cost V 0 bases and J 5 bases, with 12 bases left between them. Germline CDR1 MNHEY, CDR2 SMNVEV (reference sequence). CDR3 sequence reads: CASSLSLDFRDTQYF. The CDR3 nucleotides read TGTGCCAGCAGTTTATCGCTGGACTTCAGAGATACGCAGTATTTT.

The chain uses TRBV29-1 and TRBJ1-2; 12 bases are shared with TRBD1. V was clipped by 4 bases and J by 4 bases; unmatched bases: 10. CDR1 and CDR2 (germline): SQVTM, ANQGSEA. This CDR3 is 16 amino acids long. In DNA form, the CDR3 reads TGCAGCGTTGGGGCCCCCCCGGGACAGGGGGCCTATGGCTACACCTTC. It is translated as CSVGAPPGQGAYGYTF. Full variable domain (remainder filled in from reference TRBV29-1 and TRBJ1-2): SAVISQKPSRDICQRGTSLTIQCQVDSQVTMMFWYRQQPGQSLTLIATANQGSEATYESGFVIDKFPISRPNLTFSTLTVSNMSPEDSSIYLCSVGAPPGQGAYGYTFGSGTRLTVV.